These T cell receptor beta chains were read from a single sample in a study of neoadjuvant nivolumab and ipilimumab in lung cancer. The assay was immunoSEQ multiplex PCR, and TCRdb's table has in-frame clones only and misses some. The sample holds about 7,000 clones, roughly 84% seen once. The sample consisted of tumor tissue, taken after neoadjuvant nivolumab, alone or with ipilimumab, at or shortly before surgery. The source is an adult with non-small cell lung cancer. Both conserved end residues are part of each CDR3. D genes are given only for firm matches. The listing skips clone size in some rows; elsewhere it reads once, few, many or a size class.

clone_size	d_call	v_call	j_call	cdr3_aa	cdr3_nt
NA	TRBD1	TRBV9	TRBJ2-2	CASSSGQGYAGELFF	TGTGCCAGCAGCTCCGGACAGGGGTATGCCGGGGAGCTGTTTTTT
medium-sized	TRBD1	TRBV7-2	TRBJ1-1	CASSPSPVQGANTEAFF	TGTGCCAGCAGCCCTTCTCCTGTTCAGGGGGCTAACACTGAAGCTTTCTTT
NA	NA	TRBV18	TRBJ1-1	CASSQDIFGSDTEAFF	TGTGCCAGCTCACAGGATATATTCGGGAGTGACACTGAAGCTTTCTTT
NA	NA	TRBV5-4	TRBJ2-1	CASSDPTGAYNEQFF	TGTGCCAGCAGCGACCCCACGGGGGCCTACAATGAGCAGTTCTTC
NA	TRBD1	TRBV4-1	TRBJ1-2	CASTPRDRGLGYTF	TGCGCCAGCACTCCCCGGGACAGGGGGCTCGGCTACACCTTC
NA	TRBD1	TRBV5-1	TRBJ2-7	CASSFGTGSQEQYF	TGCGCCAGCAGCTTTGGGACAGGGTCACAAGAGCAGTACTTC
NA	NA	TRBV11-3	TRBJ2-2	CASSLDMNTGELFF	TGTGCCAGCAGCTTAGACATGAACACCGGGGAGCTGTTTTTT
NA	TRBD1	TRBV7-8	TRBJ2-1	CASSIGQGEQFF	TGTGCCAGCAGCATCGGACAGGGTGAGCAGTTCTTC
NA	TRBD1	TRBV2	TRBJ2-5	CASERGTAFQETQYF	TGTGCCAGCGAACGAGGGACAGCCTTTCAAGAGACCCAGTACTTC
NA	NA	TRBV6-1	TRBJ2-1	CASSEVAGSYNEQFF	TGTGCCAGCAGTGAGGTAGCAGGTTCCTACAATGAGCAGTTCTTC
once	NA	TRBV5-1	TRBJ2-1	CASSLYNNEQFF	TGCGCCAGCAGCTTGTACAACAATGAGCAGTTCTTC
few	TRBD1	TRBV4-1	TRBJ1-5	CASSQGLGQGYNQPQHF	TGCGCCAGCAGCCAAGGCTTAGGACAGGGATACAATCAGCCCCAGCATTTT
NA	TRBD1	TRBV5-1	TRBJ2-7	CASSSDRGVVYEQYF	TGCGCCAGCAGCTCTGACAGGGGGGTCGTTTACGAGCAGTACTTC
NA	NA	TRBV6-8	TRBJ1-1	CAGGVEAFF	TGTGCGGGAGGTGTTGAAGCTTTCTTT
NA	NA	TRBV7-9	TRBJ2-4	CASSLGVVELYF	TGTGCCAGCAGCTTAGGGGTTGTCGAATTGTACTTC
NA	NA	TRBV11-2	TRBJ2-1	CASSLWSGYNEQFF	TGTGCCAGCAGCTTATGGAGCGGCTACAATGAGCAGTTCTTC
NA	NA	TRBV7-9	TRBJ2-7	CASSLQAYEQYF	TGTGCCAGCAGCTTACAGGCCTACGAGCAGTACTTC
NA	NA	TRBV29-1	TRBJ2-7	CSVHGPLYNEQYF	TGCAGCGTCCACGGGCCCCTTTACAACGAGCAGTACTTC
NA	NA	TRBV7-2	TRBJ2-1	CASSLVWSDEQFF	TGTGCCAGCAGCTTAGTGTGGTCAGACGAGCAGTTCTTC
NA	NA	TRBV10-2	TRBJ1-2	CASSERGRYYGYTF	TGCGCCAGCAGTGAGAGAGGGCGGTACTATGGCTACACCTTC
NA	NA	TRBV13	TRBJ1-6	CASARANSPLHF	TGTGCCAGCGCGCGGGCCAATTCACCCCTCCACTTT
once	NA	TRBV14	TRBJ2-5	CASSQGGAETQYF	TGTGCCAGCAGCCAAGGGGGGGCGGAGACCCAGTACTTC
NA	NA	TRBV18	TRBJ1-6	CASSTTGGYNSPLHF	TGTGCCAGCTCTACCACGGGGGGATATAATTCACCCCTCCACTTT
NA	NA	TRBV5-1	TRBJ2-7	CASSLDTSPVEQYF	TGCGCCAGCAGCTTGGATACCAGCCCCGTGGAGCAGTACTTC
NA	NA	TRBV6-1	TRBJ1-6	CASRQVTRINSPLHF	TGTGCCAGCAGGCAAGTGACAAGAATTAATTCACCCCTCCACTTT
NA	NA	TRBV27	TRBJ2-3	CASSLESPSTDTQYF	TGTGCCAGCAGTTTAGAATCTCCTAGCACAGATACGCAGTATTTT
NA	NA	TRBV5-5	TRBJ1-2	CATSHGVGFGANYGYTF	TGTGCCACTTCCCACGGGGTTGGATTTGGAGCTAACTATGGCTACACCTTC
NA	TRBD1	TRBV6-5	TRBJ1-2	CASRKQGARGYTF	TGTGCCAGCAGAAAACAGGGGGCGCGTGGCTACACCTTC
NA	NA	TRBV28	TRBJ1-1	CACSQVWTEAFF	TGTGCCTGCAGCCAGGTGTGGACTGAAGCTTTCTTT
NA	NA	TRBV11-2	TRBJ1-1	CASSLGQGSTEAFF	TGTGCCAGCAGCTTAGGTCAGGGGAGCACTGAAGCTTTCTTT
NA	NA	TRBV6-5	TRBJ1-4	CASSWTQGGGEKLFF	TGTGCCAGCAGTTGGACCCAGGGCGGGGGTGAAAAACTGTTTTTT
NA	TRBD2	TRBV5-1	TRBJ2-3	CASLSYGGAGDTQYF	TGCGCCAGCCTCTCCTACGGGGGGGCCGGAGATACGCAGTATTTT
NA	NA	TRBV7-8	TRBJ2-2	CASQGPMTGELFF	TGTGCCAGCCAGGGCCCGATGACCGGGGAGCTGTTTTTT
NA	TRBD2	TRBV6-1	TRBJ2-7	CASSGRTRYGEQYF	TGTGCCAGCAGTGGAAGGACTAGGTATGGCGAGCAGTACTTC
NA	TRBD1	TRBV29-1	TRBJ1-1	CSAKVGQVFTEAFF	TGCAGCGCAAAAGTAGGACAGGTCTTCACTGAAGCTTTCTTT
NA	TRBD2	TRBV11-2	TRBJ2-1	CASSHPASGDNEQFF	TGTGCCAGCAGCCACCCAGCTAGCGGCGACAATGAGCAGTTCTTC
NA	TRBD1	TRBV11-2	TRBJ1-1	CASSGWTGSKTEAFF	TGTGCCAGCAGCGGATGGACAGGGTCGAAGACTGAAGCTTTCTTT
NA	NA	TRBV10-3	TRBJ1-1	CAISFDPNTEAFF	TGTGCCATCAGTTTCGACCCGAACACTGAAGCTTTCTTT
once	NA	TRBV5-1	TRBJ1-6	CASSLDAGLSSPLHF	TGCGCCAGCAGCTTGGATGCAGGGTTGAGCTCACCCCTCCACTTT
once	NA	TRBV9	TRBJ1-2	CASSGPIPYGYTF	TGTGCCAGCAGCGGACCCATCCCCTATGGCTACACCTTC
once	NA	TRBV11-3	TRBJ2-2	CASSFLTTGELFF	TGTGCCAGCAGCTTTTTAACAACCGGGGAGCTGTTTTTT
NA	NA	TRBV5-1	TRBJ2-2	CASSLDSTGELFF	TGCGCCAGCAGCTTAGACAGCACCGGGGAGCTGTTTTTT
NA	TRBD1	TRBV18	TRBJ1-1	CASSPGTGVGTEAFF	TGTGCCAGCTCACCAGGGACAGGGGTTGGTACTGAAGCTTTCTTT
NA	TRBD1	TRBV13	TRBJ2-7	CASSPRGQGAYEQYF	TGTGCCAGCAGCCCAAGGGGACAGGGAGCCTACGAGCAGTACTTC
NA	NA	TRBV15	TRBJ2-7	CATSREWGLGFEQYF	TGTGCCACCAGCAGAGAGTGGGGCTTGGGTTTCGAGCAGTACTTC
once	NA	TRBV27	TRBJ2-5	CASSLAASQETQYF	TGTGCCAGCAGTTTAGCGGCCTCCCAAGAGACCCAGTACTTC
NA	NA	TRBV6-6	TRBJ1-5	CASSYSGAAQPQHF	TGTGCCAGCAGTTACTCTGGAGCGGCTCAGCCCCAGCATTTT
NA	TRBD1	TRBV14	TRBJ1-1	CASRPLPGQGGRMAEAFF	TGTGCCAGCAGACCCCTACCGGGACAGGGGGGACGGATGGCTGAAGCTTTCTTT
NA	TRBD2	TRBV27	TRBJ2-2	CASSLASGLADANTGELFF	TGTGCCAGCAGCTTGGCCTCGGGACTAGCGGACGCGAACACCGGGGAGCTGTTTTTT
NA	NA	TRBV10-2	TRBJ2-7	CASSEYATGYEQYF	TGCGCCAGCAGTGAGTATGCGACAGGCTACGAGCAGTACTTC